The clone carrying this T cell receptor delta chain occurred a few times. Its antigen is unknown. The protein that TCRdb holds for this DNA derives from a much larger clone and differs from the translated DNA at residue 21, which likely indicates a read error; the protein shown here is translated from the DNA. Vgamma9/Vdelta2+ and Vdelta2-negative gammadelta T cells were flow-sorted from PBMC for bulk sequencing. This entry belongs to a study of γδ T cells in repeated Plasmodium falciparum infection. The CDR3 is 25 residues long. Germline V gene lookup returns CDR1 TSWWSYY and CDR2 QGS. Findings and caveats of the study: Over time and infection, Vgamma9/Vdelta2+ repertoires remained highly stable and polyclonal.

Sequencing covered both gamma and delta TCR chains per sample. TCRdb fed the multiplex PCR reads to CATT. Among some 50,000 delta-chain clones listed, around 1.6% were seen once. J is TRDJ1 and V is TRDV1; 12 nucleotides agree with TRDD3. The clonotype comes from a pool of human donors (malaria-infected and uninfected, not separated). Source material: gamma-delta T cells from blood. This CDR3 reads CALGENSYLGLGDTRMIWYTGKLIF. The CDR3 coding sequence is TGTGCTCTTGGGGAGAATTCCTACCTTGGTCTGGGGGATACGCGTATGATTTGGTACACCGGTAAACTCATCTTT.